These 5 T cell receptor beta chains originate from one sample sequenced in a study of regulatory T cells in long-lasting Graves disease. For TCR beta, libraries came from iRepertoire HTBI primers and Arm-PCR of CDR3 regions. TCRdb called the multiplex PCR reads again in MiXCR, with one record for every CDR3 protein. Here the sample spans 300,000 to 500,000 distinct CDR3 sequences, roughly 20% being singletons. Indicated time point: persistent/refractory GD, antithyroid drugs over 5 years with positive TRAb. The authors made the TCR library using RNA they extracted from PBMCs. The sequencing used peripheral blood mononuclear cells (PBMCs), collected when the disease was refractory, from a patient treated with antithyroid drugs. All receptors come from a female donor with Graves disease.

The V gene is TRBV9, the J gene TRBJ2-7, with D possibly being TRBD1 or TRBD2 (6 bases each). The V end lost 1 base, the J end lost 4 bases, and 18 bases lay between the germline ends. CDR1 SGDLS and CDR2 YYNGEE come from the germline V gene. The CDR3 sequence is 16 residues long. DNA of the CDR3: TGTGCCAGCAGCGTATCATGGGGTCAGGGGAGGTACGAGCAGTACTTC. This gives the protein CASSVSWGQGRYEQYF.

This clonotype was recorded at least ten times. The chain links TRBV28 to TRBJ1-5; TRBD1 is a possible D gene (5 bases). The CDR3 is 15 residues long. Trimming pared 3 bases from V and 6 bases from J, leaving 15 bases between. Germline CDR1 and CDR2: MDHEN and SYDVKM. The CDR3 sequence is CASSLGGRDAQPQHF. The CDR3 DNA follows: TGTGCCAGCAGTTTGGGTGGCAGGGACGCTCAGCCCCAGCATTTT.

This clonotype was seen many times. The chain recombines TRBV30 with TRBJ1-5, with D maybe TRBD1 (5 bases). The CDR3 is made up of 15 amino acids. Per the germline V gene, CDR1 is GTSNPN and CDR2 is SVGIG (reference sequence). Deletions cut 4 bases from V and 2 bases from J, with 15 bases between. CDR3 DNA: TGTGCCTGGAAACAGGTCGGTGTGGGCAATCAGCCCCAGCATTTT. Its translation: CAWKQVGVGNQPQHF.

A remark on this clonotype: A much larger clone differs by one base, so this may be a read error. The rearrangement joins TRBV7-2 to TRBJ2-5; D could derive from TRBD1 or TRBD2 (6 bases each). Trimming took off 2 bases at V and 5 bases at J, with 18 bases between the two ends. CDR1 SGHTA and CDR2 FQGNSA come from the germline V gene. The CDR3 consists of 16 residues. The chain's CDR3 is CASSLLRFKGGETQYF. The CDR3 DNA reads TGTGCCAGCAGCTTACTCCGGTTCAAAGGGGGGGAGACCCAGTACTTC. Full variable domain (missing parts from reference TRBV7-2 and TRBJ2-5): GAGVSQSPSNKVTEKGKDVELRCDPISGHTALYWYRQSLGQGLEFLIYFQGNSAPDKSGLPSDRFSAERTGGSVSTLTIQRTQQEDSAVYLCASSLLRFKGGETQYFGPGTRLLVL.

The V call is TRBV29-1, the J call TRBJ2-1; D is ambiguous. Germline-derived CDR1 and CDR2 are SQVTM and ANQGSEA. Trimming took 3 bases from V and 7 from J, leaving 7 bases between them. CDR3 length: 11 residues. DNA of the CDR3: TGCAGCGTTGACCAGTCTAATGAGCAGTTCTTC. Protein product: CSVDQSNEQFF.